Listed here is a single T cell receptor beta chain. This clone was seen just once. Its antigen is not yet known. Qualities for individual bases were not recorded, and no much larger clone is one base off. The data originate from a study of Ad26.COV2.S vaccination and SARS-CoV-2 variants (dated by TCRdb to the early 2020s). With regard to the full study: TCRbeta repertoire sequencing was used to assess the specificity and breadth of SARS-CoV-2-reactive T cell receptors after Ad26.COV2.S vaccination. The TCR-sequenced set comprised around 30 samples: some 19 Ad26.COV2.S vaccine recipients, 5 placebo recipients and 8 SARS-CoV-2 convalescent individuals.

Here is what the overall study found, with its caveats: After vaccination, spike-specific CD8+ and CD4+ T cell responses were reported to show substantial breadth. The authors noted that the TCR breadth and depth analyses may have underestimated total T cell responses. Compared with placebo recipients, Ad26.COV2.S recipients showed higher spike-specific TCR breadth (P = 0.0014). Vaccine and placebo recipients had similar non-spike TCR breadth, a finding consistent with the vaccine containing only spike.

The immunoSEQ Assay was used to sequence TCRbeta CDR3 regions. After extraction, genomic DNA underwent amplification by bias-controlled multiplex PCR, followed by high-throughput sequencing. On the study's bioinformatics: Collapsing and filtering of sequences were performed to quantify the absolute abundance of each unique TCRbeta CDR3 region. T cell fraction was estimated by normalizing TCRbeta template counts to usable DNA, with usable DNA measured through amplification of reference genes found in all nucleated cells. Repertoire TCRs were annotated as SARS-CoV-2-specific by exact matching of V gene, CDR3 amino acid sequence and J gene to a known reactive TCR set. The reference SARS-CoV-2 TCR set was derived from MIRA and filtered for enrichment in COVID-19-positive ImmuneCODE repertoires, a step that removed public or cross-reactive TCRs. Based on the MIRA antigens, annotated TCRs were further analysed at the level of specific ORF or position within ORF. Breadth was defined as annotated unique rearrangements over total unique productive rearrangements; depth was the summed frequency of those rearrangements. Two-sided Wilcoxon rank-sum tests were applied when comparing TCR breadth between groups. The source is immuneACCESS, and TCRdb retained only in-frame sequences with V and J called. Part of the clones is not carried over; for the studies checked, unresolved V genes explain less than half of this, and the remainder is unexplained. For V, J and clone size, that table is used; D and trimming come from the DNA. For this sample the table gives roughly 150,000 clones, of which more than 80% were detected only once. Of the sample, 5% is held by the ten largest clones.

This specimen's time point label, per the study, means: individuals recovered from natural SARS-CoV-2 infection. Trimming takes 2 bases from V and 3 bases from J, and the germline ends sit 10 bases apart. The CDR3 runs 14 residues from the cysteine to the phenylalanine. Of the read, only the CDR3 DNA is kept; its 42 bases are in frame from base 1. Reading the germline V gene gives CDR1 KGHSH and CDR2 LQKENI. The clonotype comes from a human donor who had recovered from COVID-19. Sequenced here: peripheral blood, sampled after recovery from COVID-19. The sequence links TRBV18 to TRBJ1-2; the D segment cannot be called with confidence. In nucleotides, the sequence is TGTGCCAGCTCACCAGGAACAACGGACTATGGCTACACCTTC. Translated, this is CASSPGTTDYGYTF.